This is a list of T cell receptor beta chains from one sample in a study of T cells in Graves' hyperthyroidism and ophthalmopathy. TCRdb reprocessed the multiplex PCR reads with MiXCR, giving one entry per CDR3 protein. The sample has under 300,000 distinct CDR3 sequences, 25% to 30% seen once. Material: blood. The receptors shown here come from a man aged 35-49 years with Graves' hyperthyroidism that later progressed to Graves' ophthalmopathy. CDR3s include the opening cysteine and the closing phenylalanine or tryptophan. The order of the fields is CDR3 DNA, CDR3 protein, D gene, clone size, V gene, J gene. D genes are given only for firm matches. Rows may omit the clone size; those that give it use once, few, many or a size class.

cdr3_nt: TGTGCCAGCATCTCGCAGTCTGGGGCCAACGTCCTGACTTTC
cdr3_aa: CASISQSGANVLTF
d_call: NA
clone_size: many
v_call: TRBV12-3/TRBV12-4
j_call: TRBJ2-6

cdr3_nt: TGCAGTGCTAGGGGACAGACGGATTATGGCTACACCTTC
cdr3_aa: CSARGQTDYGYTF
d_call: TRBD1
clone_size: NA
v_call: TRBV20-1
j_call: TRBJ1-2

cdr3_nt: TGTGCCAGCAGTTCCTCTAGCGGGAGGGGGTACGAGCAGTACTTC
cdr3_aa: CASSSSSGRGYEQYF
d_call: TRBD2
clone_size: many
v_call: TRBV12-3/TRBV12-4
j_call: TRBJ2-7

cdr3_nt: TGTGCCAGCACTAGGTTCGACTACGAGCAGTACTTC
cdr3_aa: CASTRFDYEQYF
d_call: NA
clone_size: NA
v_call: TRBV2
j_call: TRBJ2-7

cdr3_nt: TGTGCCAGCACCGACAGGGAGAATCAGCCCCAGCATTTT
cdr3_aa: CASTDRENQPQHF
d_call: TRBD1
clone_size: NA
v_call: TRBV28
j_call: TRBJ1-5

cdr3_nt: TGTGCCAGCAGCCAAGAGAGGGGGTTGTTGGATGGCTACACCTTC
cdr3_aa: CASSQERGLLDGYTF
d_call: NA
clone_size: many
v_call: TRBV3-1
j_call: TRBJ1-2

cdr3_nt: TGTGCCAGCAGCCCGCGGACAGCTCTGGAGACCCAGTACTTC
cdr3_aa: CASSPRTALETQYF
d_call: NA
clone_size: many
v_call: TRBV11-1
j_call: TRBJ2-5

cdr3_nt: TGTGCCAGCAGTTATCCCGGGACAGGGCACTACGAGCAGTACTTC
cdr3_aa: CASSYPGTGHYEQYF
d_call: TRBD1
clone_size: many
v_call: TRBV6-2/TRBV6-3
j_call: TRBJ2-7

cdr3_nt: TGTGCCAGCATTTCCTGGCGGTCGAACACCGGGGAGCTGTTTTTT
cdr3_aa: CASISWRSNTGELFF
d_call: NA
clone_size: many
v_call: TRBV27
j_call: TRBJ2-2

cdr3_nt: TGTGCCAGCAGACCGGGACAGAACGCCTACGAGCAGTACTTC
cdr3_aa: CASRPGQNAYEQYF
d_call: TRBD1
clone_size: NA
v_call: TRBV6-1
j_call: TRBJ2-7

cdr3_nt: TGCAGTGCTAGAGGGGACGGTGAAGCTTTCTTT
cdr3_aa: CSARGDGEAFF
d_call: NA
clone_size: NA
v_call: TRBV20-1
j_call: TRBJ1-1

cdr3_nt: TGCAGCGTTACAGGGGAAACCTACGAGCAGTACTTC
cdr3_aa: CSVTGETYEQYF
d_call: TRBD1
clone_size: many
v_call: TRBV29-1
j_call: TRBJ2-7

cdr3_nt: TGTGCCAGCAGCTTAGACGGAGCCCCTCTGCCCGGGGAGCTGTTTTTT
cdr3_aa: CASSLDGAPLPGELFF
d_call: NA
clone_size: many
v_call: TRBV7-8
j_call: TRBJ2-2

cdr3_nt: TGCAGTGCTAGGGGGGACAGACGAGGGATAAATCAGTACTTC
cdr3_aa: CSARGDRRGINQYF
d_call: TRBD1
clone_size: NA
v_call: TRBV20-1
j_call: TRBJ2-4

cdr3_nt: TGCAGTGCTACAGGACTAGGTGGGAAGACCCAGTACTTC
cdr3_aa: CSATGLGGKTQYF
d_call: TRBD2
clone_size: many
v_call: TRBV20-1
j_call: TRBJ2-5

cdr3_nt: TGTGCCACCAAAATACGCCCGGGAGGGACGGGCACCGGGGAGCTGTTTTTT
cdr3_aa: CATKIRPGGTGTGELFF
d_call: TRBD2
clone_size: many
v_call: TRBV19
j_call: TRBJ2-2

cdr3_nt: TGTGCCAGCAGCGCGACGGGGGACAGGGGAAACACCATATATTTT
cdr3_aa: CASSATGDRGNTIYF
d_call: TRBD1
clone_size: many
v_call: TRBV7-9
j_call: TRBJ1-3

cdr3_nt: TGTGCCAGCAAGGGTATCCAAGAGACCCAGTACTTC
cdr3_aa: CASKGIQETQYF
d_call: NA
clone_size: NA
v_call: TRBV2
j_call: TRBJ2-5

cdr3_nt: TGTGCCAGCAGTTTAAGGACTACCAAACCCTACGAGCAGTACTTC
cdr3_aa: CASSLRTTKPYEQYF
d_call: NA
clone_size: many
v_call: TRBV27
j_call: TRBJ2-7

cdr3_nt: TGCAGTGCTAAGGTCCCTGGGGTCACAGCCAAAAACATTCAGTACTTC
cdr3_aa: CSAKVPGVTAKNIQYF
d_call: NA
clone_size: many
v_call: TRBV20-1
j_call: TRBJ2-4

cdr3_nt: TGTGCCAGCAGCAAGAGCCCAAGATCCTACGAGCAGTACTTC
cdr3_aa: CASSKSPRSYEQYF
d_call: NA
clone_size: many
v_call: TRBV6-5
j_call: TRBJ2-7

cdr3_nt: TGCAGTGCTAGAGATGGGGGGACAGTTTATAATTCACCCCTCCACTTT
cdr3_aa: CSARDGGTVYNSPLHF
d_call: TRBD1
clone_size: many
v_call: TRBV20-1
j_call: TRBJ1-6

cdr3_nt: TGCGCCAGCAGCCGGGGGCCGAAGAACGACAGGGGTCGGGCTTTCTTT
cdr3_aa: CASSRGPKNDRGRAFF
d_call: TRBD1
clone_size: many
v_call: TRBV5-1
j_call: TRBJ1-1

cdr3_nt: TGCAGTGCTAGAGAGGAAGGGCGTAACTATGGCTACACCTTC
cdr3_aa: CSAREEGRNYGYTF
d_call: NA
clone_size: few
v_call: TRBV20-1
j_call: TRBJ1-2

cdr3_nt: TGCGCCAGCAGTGAGTCGGGGGTTACGTATGGCTACACCTTC
cdr3_aa: CASSESGVTYGYTF
d_call: NA
clone_size: NA
v_call: TRBV10-2
j_call: TRBJ1-2

cdr3_nt: TGTGCCAGCAGCCCCCGGGACAGGGGGGGTTACACTGAAGCTTTCTTT
cdr3_aa: CASSPRDRGGYTEAFF
d_call: TRBD1
clone_size: NA
v_call: TRBV3-1
j_call: TRBJ1-1

cdr3_nt: TGCGCCAGCAGTGAAAACGGGAGGATCACTGAAGCTTTATTT
cdr3_aa: CASSENGRITEALF
d_call: NA
clone_size: NA
v_call: TRBV10-1
j_call: TRBJ1-1

cdr3_nt: TGTGCCAGCAGCCAGGGGCGGACGGCGGTGGAGATGGAGACCCAGTACTTC
cdr3_aa: CASSQGRTAVEMETQYF
d_call: NA
clone_size: many
v_call: TRBV3-1
j_call: TRBJ2-5

cdr3_nt: TGTGCCAGCAGCCCCTCCGGGGTCTACGAGCAGTACTTC
cdr3_aa: CASSPSGVYEQYF
d_call: NA
clone_size: many
v_call: TRBV14
j_call: TRBJ2-7

cdr3_nt: TGCAGCGTGGCGGGACACCCAACTGAAGCTTTCTTT
cdr3_aa: CSVAGHPTEAFF
d_call: NA
clone_size: many
v_call: TRBV29-1
j_call: TRBJ1-1